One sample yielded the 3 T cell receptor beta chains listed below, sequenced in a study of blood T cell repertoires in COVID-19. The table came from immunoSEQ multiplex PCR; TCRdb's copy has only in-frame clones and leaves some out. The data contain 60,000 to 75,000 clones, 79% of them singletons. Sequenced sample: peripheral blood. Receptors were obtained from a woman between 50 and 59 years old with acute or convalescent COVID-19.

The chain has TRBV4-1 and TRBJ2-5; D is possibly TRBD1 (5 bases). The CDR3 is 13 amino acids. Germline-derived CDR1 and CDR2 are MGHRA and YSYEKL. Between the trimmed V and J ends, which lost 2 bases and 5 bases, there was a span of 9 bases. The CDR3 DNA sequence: TGCGCCAGCAGCCAACAGGGCTCTGAGACCCAGTACTTC. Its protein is CASSQQGSETQYF.

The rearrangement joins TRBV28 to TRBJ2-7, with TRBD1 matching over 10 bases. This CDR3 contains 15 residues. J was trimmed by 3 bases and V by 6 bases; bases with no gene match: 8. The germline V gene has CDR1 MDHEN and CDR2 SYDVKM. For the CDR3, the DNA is TGTGCCAGCAGCCATAGACAGGGGGCGGTCTACGAGCAGTACTTC. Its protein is CASSHRQGAVYEQYF.

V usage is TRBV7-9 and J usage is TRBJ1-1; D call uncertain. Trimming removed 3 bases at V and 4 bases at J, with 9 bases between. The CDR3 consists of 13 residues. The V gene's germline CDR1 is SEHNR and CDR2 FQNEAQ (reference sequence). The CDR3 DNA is TGTGCCAGCAGCTTCACAACAAGCACTGAAGCTTTCTTT. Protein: CASSFTTSTEAFF.